This T cell receptor (beta chain) was obtained from a study of post-analysis software for immune sequencing data (dated by TCRdb to the mid-2010s). In the study overall: The recorded disease courses included relapsing-remitting, secondary progressive and progressive-relapsing multiple sclerosis, and some patients had no subtype annotation. The patient repertoires were set against under 13 previously published healthy control repertoires from donors whose ages ranged from roughly 6 to 25 years. A subset of samples was prepared in parallel using single-end sample barcoding, then pooled and co-amplified after Illumina adapter ligation.

The paper's findings and limits, for the study overall: The multiple sclerosis patient group was slightly younger than the control group. Direct clustering with F measure revealed strong co-clustering of samples prepared in the same batch, which led to a batch-effect correction. Compared with controls, multiple sclerosis patients had significantly lower normalized Chao1 diversity, a finding suggesting substantial peripheral T-cell clonal expansion.

In this sample, this clonotype turned up a few times. Its recognized antigen is unknown. No clone much larger than this one lies a single base away; base qualities are absent. The library relied on PCR. TCRdb shows the sequencer as Illumina HiSeq 2500. To reduce PCR and sequencing biases, unique molecular identifiers were built into the TCR beta cDNA libraries. Roughly 0.5 million cDNA molecules were obtained per 1 to 10 million input T cells, so each molecule approximated one T cell. Patient libraries were prepared and sequenced with the same protocol used for the earlier healthy control dataset. Samples belonging to the same batch were prepared together, multiplexed and sequenced on a shared HiSeq lane. The source study handled its data this way. MIGEC handled the raw barcoded reads, throwing out single-read molecular identifier groups before consensus assembly and CDR3 extraction. Clonotype tables were post-analysed with VDJtools, and diversity was normalized by down-sampling all datasets to the smallest sample size. Repertoire overlap clustering matched CDR3 amino acid but not nucleotide sequences to correct batch-related cross-sample contamination. TCRdb redid the processing of the public reads, applying fastp at Q25 and MiXCR, and retained in-frame beta chains. Each record represents a unique CDR3 protein, reported with the most common genes and DNA among its rows. TCRdb's processing, not the study's, gives the V and J calls here. In all, the sample holds around 710,000 distinct CDR3 sequences, and 35% to 55% of those were seen once. The ten largest clones represent 4% to 5% of the sample.

TCR beta repertoires were profiled from peripheral blood of about a dozen young patients with multiple sclerosis to demonstrate the VDJtools post-analysis software. The multiple sclerosis patients were children and adolescents between about 6 and 16 years of age. Source material: blood. The TCR was taken from a girl aged 5 to 17 with multiple sclerosis.

The CDR3 region: CASSRRTGGSTDTQYF. The nucleotide sequence is given as TGTGCCAGCTCACGCCGGACAGGGGGTAGCACAGATACGCAGTATTTT. This receptor chain uses TRBV18 and TRBJ2-3, with TRBD1 matching 10 junction bases. The germline V gene sets CDR1 to KGHSH and CDR2 to LQKENI. From cysteine to phenylalanine, the CDR3 is 16 amino acids long. The read is trimmed to its CDR3 DNA, 48 bases read in frame from base 1. The germline V and J ends show losses of 4 bases and 0 bases respectively, and no gene match explains 4 bases of the junction.